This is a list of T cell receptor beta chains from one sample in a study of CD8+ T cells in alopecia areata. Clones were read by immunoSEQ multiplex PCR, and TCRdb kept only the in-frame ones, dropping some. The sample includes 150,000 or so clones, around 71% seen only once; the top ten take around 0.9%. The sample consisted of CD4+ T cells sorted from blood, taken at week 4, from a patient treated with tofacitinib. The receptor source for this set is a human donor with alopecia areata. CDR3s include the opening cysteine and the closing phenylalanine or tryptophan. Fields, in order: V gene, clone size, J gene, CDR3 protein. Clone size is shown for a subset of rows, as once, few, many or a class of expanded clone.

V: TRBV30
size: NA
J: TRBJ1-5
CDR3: CALGQGIGQPQHF

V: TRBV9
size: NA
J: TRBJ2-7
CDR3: CASSSRDSSYEQYF

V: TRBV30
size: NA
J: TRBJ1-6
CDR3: CAWTPGAGGSPLHF

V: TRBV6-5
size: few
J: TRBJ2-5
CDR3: CASSVRLGEETQYF

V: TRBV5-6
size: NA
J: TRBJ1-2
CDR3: CASRGRDYGYTF

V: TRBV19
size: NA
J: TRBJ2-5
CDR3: CASSPGTTQETQYF

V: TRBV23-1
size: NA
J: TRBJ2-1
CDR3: CASSFSGGNDNEQFF

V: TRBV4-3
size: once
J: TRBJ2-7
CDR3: CASSQDDRETSYEQYF

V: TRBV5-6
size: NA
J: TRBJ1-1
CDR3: CASSLVQDFRRAFF

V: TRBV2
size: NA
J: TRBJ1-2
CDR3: CASSARVHGYTF

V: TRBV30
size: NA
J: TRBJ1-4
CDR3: CAWSSLPGEKLFF

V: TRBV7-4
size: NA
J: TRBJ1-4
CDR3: CASSSMGGKNEKLFF

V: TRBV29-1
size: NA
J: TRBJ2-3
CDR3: CSVETSGHTDTQYF

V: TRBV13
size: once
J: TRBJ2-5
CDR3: CASSPGLARETQYF

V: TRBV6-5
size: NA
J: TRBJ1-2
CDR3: CASSKRQGYGYTF

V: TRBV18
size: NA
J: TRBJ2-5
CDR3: CASSHQTGPLQETQYF

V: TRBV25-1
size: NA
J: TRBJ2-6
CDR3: CASSEDPGANVLTF

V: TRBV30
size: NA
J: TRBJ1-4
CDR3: CAWTFGEKLFF

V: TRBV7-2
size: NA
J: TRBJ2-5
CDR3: CASSQGLAETQYF

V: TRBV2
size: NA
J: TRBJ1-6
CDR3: CASSETLGSPLHF

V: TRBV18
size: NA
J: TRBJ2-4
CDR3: CASSPLTSGGDIQYF

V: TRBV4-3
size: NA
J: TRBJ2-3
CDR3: CASSQDFTDTQYF

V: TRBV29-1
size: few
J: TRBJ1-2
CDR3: CSDRLGAAGYTF

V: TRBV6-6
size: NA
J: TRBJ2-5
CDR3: CASSSQVTQYF

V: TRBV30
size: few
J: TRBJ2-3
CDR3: CAWSVEGTQYF

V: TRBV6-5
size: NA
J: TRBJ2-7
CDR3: CASSYSRGAFYEQYF